This is a list of T cell receptor beta chains from one sample in a study of cytotoxic CD8 clonotypes in ibrutinib-treated CLL. The method was immunoSEQ multiplex PCR; TCRdb's version includes in-frame clones alone and lacks a portion of them. The profile shows fewer than 150,000 clones, 80% to 90% of them singletons. This material consisted of PBMCs, taken after 24 months of ibrutinib treatment. Receptors were obtained from a human donor with chronic lymphocytic leukemia. CDR3s include the opening cysteine and the closing phenylalanine or tryptophan. The D gene is left open where the match is weak. Clone size is given for some rows only: seen once, a few or many times, or a class if the clone is expanded.

CASSLAIAGVVDEQFF,TGTGCCAGCAGCTTAGCGATAGCGGGGGTAGTGGATGAGCAGTTCTTC,-,TRBV7-9,TRBD2,TRBJ2-1
CASSPPGGLETQYF,TGTGCCAGCAGTCCTCCCGGGGGGTTGGAGACCCAGTACTTC,-,TRBV6-6,TRBD2,TRBJ2-5
CASSHSEPFNEQFF,TGTGCCAGCAGCCACTCAGAGCCTTTTAATGAGCAGTTCTTC,-,TRBV4-2,-,TRBJ2-1
CASRRDRRPNSNQPQHF,TGTGCCAGCAGACGGGACAGAAGACCGAATAGCAATCAGCCCCAGCATTTT,once,TRBV2,TRBD1,TRBJ1-5
CASGLVRGTSYNSPLHF,TGTGCTAGTGGTTTGGTACGTGGGACCTCCTATAATTCACCCCTCCACTTT,-,TRBV12-5,-,TRBJ1-6
CASSLTARGKVPDTQYF,TGTGCCAGCAGCTTAACCGCAAGGGGTAAGGTTCCAGATACGCAGTATTTT,-,TRBV27,-,TRBJ2-3
CASSRDTDTGELFF,TGTGCCAGCAGCAGGGACACCGACACCGGGGAGCTGTTTTTT,-,TRBV11-1,-,TRBJ2-2
CAMSGGGIYGYTF,TGTGCCATGTCAGGGGGCGGAATTTATGGCTACACCTTC,-,TRBV6-1,TRBD1,TRBJ1-2
CAIRGGTDTGELFF,TGTGCCATCAGGGGGGGTACGGACACCGGGGAGCTGTTTTTT,-,TRBV10-3,-,TRBJ2-2
CASSLLGGRGYTF,TGTGCCAGCAGCTTGTTGGGAGGTAGAGGCTACACCTTC,-,TRBV5-4,-,TRBJ1-2
CATSGGMENTEAFF,TGTGCCACCAGTGGCGGGATGGAGAACACTGAAGCTTTCTTT,-,TRBV10-3,-,TRBJ1-1
CATGRSNTEAFF,TGTGCCACTGGACGGTCGAACACTGAAGCTTTCTTT,-,TRBV19,-,TRBJ1-1